This T cell receptor beta chain was sequenced during a study of blood T cells in healthy people across ages. Whole-study results and caveats: Diversity of TCR beta per million T cells declined in a roughly linear way with age.

Trimming took 0 bases from V and 4 from J, leaving 7 bases between them. The CDR3 runs 14 residues. A second about 7 to 11 cycle PCR used barcoded and J-beta primers. Researchers report that each sample yielded at least 2.5 million CDR3-containing paired-end reads. MiXCR, run by TCRdb on the 5' RACE reads, gives a single entry per CDR3 protein. This sample yields some 750,000 distinct CDR3 sequences, of which about 20% are seen a single time; about 20% belongs to the top ten. Each of the donors had roughly 10 milliliters of peripheral blood drawn into EDTA-treated Vacutainer tubes. Isolation per sample recovered at least 7 million PBMCs. This clonotype came up a few times. The antigen is not known.

The rearrangement joins TRBV12-3 or TRBV12-4 to TRBJ1-5; D not resolved. The sequenced sample consisted of blood. This TCR derives from a man between 65 and 85 years old in good health. In nucleotides, the CDR3 is TGTGCCAGCAGTTTAGCTTCACCGAATCAGCCCCAGCATTTT. It codes for CASSLASPNQPQHF.